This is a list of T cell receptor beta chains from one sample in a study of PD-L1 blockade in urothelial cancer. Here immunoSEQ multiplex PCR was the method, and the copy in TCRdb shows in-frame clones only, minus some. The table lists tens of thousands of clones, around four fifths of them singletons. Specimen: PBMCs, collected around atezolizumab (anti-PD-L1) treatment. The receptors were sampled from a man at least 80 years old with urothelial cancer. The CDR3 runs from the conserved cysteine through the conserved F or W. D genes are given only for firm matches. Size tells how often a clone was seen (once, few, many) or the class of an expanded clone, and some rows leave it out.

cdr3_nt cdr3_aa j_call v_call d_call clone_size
TGTGCCAGCCAGCTTGGGAGCTCCTACGAGCAGTACTTC CASQLGSSYEQYF TRBJ2-7 TRBV18 . .
TGTGCCAGCAGCTTAGTAGGACTAGCGGGAGGGAACACCGGGGAGCTGTTTTTT CASSLVGLAGGNTGELFF TRBJ2-2 TRBV7-2 TRBD2 .
TGCGCCAGCAGCTTGTACAGGGCCACAGATACGCAGTATTTT CASSLYRATDTQYF TRBJ2-3 TRBV5-1 . .
TGCGCCAGCAGCTCCCAGGGGCAAGAGACCCAGTACTTC CASSSQGQETQYF TRBJ2-5 TRBV5-1 . .
TGTGCCAGTGAAGACAGGGGGCGATACAATGAGCAGTTCTTC CASEDRGRYNEQFF TRBJ2-1 TRBV25-1 TRBD1 .
TGCGCCAGCAGCCAGACAGGGTACACTAATGAAAAACTGTTTTTT CASSQTGYTNEKLFF TRBJ1-4 TRBV7-9 TRBD1 few
TGCGCCAGCAGTGAACTAGCTGAGAATACGCAGTATTTT CASSELAENTQYF TRBJ2-3 TRBV10-1 . .
TGTGCCAGCAGTCTCGCCGGGAATGAGCAGTTCTTC CASSLAGNEQFF TRBJ2-1 TRBV6-6 . .
TGTGCCAGCAGCTCGGCATCGGGTGAAAAACTGTTTTTT CASSSASGEKLFF TRBJ1-4 TRBV5-4 . .
TGCAGTGCTTTTACAGGATACGAGCAGTACTTC CSAFTGYEQYF TRBJ2-7 TRBV20-1 . .
TGTGCCAGCAGCTTAGGGACAGGGGGCATCTACGAGCAGTACTTC CASSLGTGGIYEQYF TRBJ2-7 TRBV7-2 TRBD1 .
TGTGCCAGCAGCCTTGGGCGGGGGGCCCACGAGCAGTACTTC CASSLGRGAHEQYF TRBJ2-7 TRBV7-9 TRBD2 once
TGTGCCAGCAGCTTAGGGGCTAGCGGGGAGCTGTTTTTT CASSLGASGELFF TRBJ2-2 TRBV5-6 . many
TGTGCCAGCAGCTTAGTTCCGGTTTCGAACGAGCAGTACTTC CASSLVPVSNEQYF TRBJ2-7 TRBV7-2 . .
TGCGCCAGCAGCCAAGAACCACAGGGGGCCGGAAACACCATATATTTT CASSQEPQGAGNTIYF TRBJ1-3 TRBV4-1 TRBD1 .
TGCGCCAGCAGCTTGGACGGTACAGGGGTTGACGACTATGGCTACACCTTC CASSLDGTGVDDYGYTF TRBJ1-2 TRBV5-1 TRBD1 .
TGTGCCAGCACCCAGGACAGGGATCAGCCCCAGCATTTT CASTQDRDQPQHF TRBJ1-5 TRBV6-5 TRBD1 .
TGTGCCAGCAGTTCTCACAAACTAGCGGGAGGGCCCAATGAGCAGTTCTTC CASSSHKLAGGPNEQFF TRBJ2-1 TRBV2 TRBD2 .